The source of this TCR beta chain is a study of CD8 T cells in Susac syndrome (dated 2019 in TCRdb). Turning to the overall study: The study used repertoire sequencing to test whether antigen drove CD8+ T cell activation and differentiation in Susac syndrome.

Study-wide findings and limitations: The number of individuals in the TCR sequencing and HLA analysis was acknowledged as relatively small.

The table lists this clonotype with a count of one. What this receptor recognizes is not known. One base away there is no much larger clone; base qualities are not given. A solitary read yields weak support. Clipping removes 5 bases from V and 9 bases from J, with 16 as the unmatched junction base count. CDR1 and CDR2 are read off the germline V gene as MNHNS and SASEGT. Taken from cysteine to phenylalanine, the CDR3 has 16 residues. Left in the record is the CDR3 DNA by itself, 48 bases read in frame from the first base. High-throughput TCR beta sequencing profiled peripheral blood CD8+ and CD4+ T cells from healthy donors, Susac syndrome patients and multiple sclerosis patients. The multiple sclerosis controls were treatment-naive patients whose relapsing-remitting disease, either stable or active, fulfilled the revised McDonald criteria. Bulk CD8+ and CD4+ T cells were purified by magnetic negative isolation, while CD8+ TEMRA cells were enriched using FACS. Blood was collected in EDTA tubes and processed within 24 hours, with PBMCs isolated through density gradient centrifugation. PBMCs intended for TCR sequencing were frozen in liquid nitrogen and were later thawed in a 37 degrees C water bath. The sorted or isolated CD4+, CD8+ and CD8+ TEMRA cells had a purity of 90% or higher.

RNA was extracted with the RNeasy kit and 0.5 to 1 ug was reverse transcribed using random hexamers. TCR beta CDR3 regions were amplified with the immunoSEQ multiplex PCR assay covering 54 Vbeta and 13 Jbeta segments. To correct PCR amplification bias, a synthetic template baseline was used for both primer optimization and computational correction. The study's own analysis went as follows. Reads were annotated to V, D and J genes according to IMGT and were analyzed with immunoSEQ Analyzer, with only productive sequences retained. To calculate clonality, Shannon entropy was normalized by log2 of the number of productive unique sequences and then subtracted from one. For each patient and control, public and private clones were evaluated among the 100 most prevalent clones. A clone was defined as Susac-specific if it was absent from the healthy and MS cohorts, from about 1,100 published viral clones and from other ImmuneACCESS disease sequences. Through fastp at Q25 and MiXCR, TCRdb rebuilt clones from the public reads, retaining in-frame beta chains. Identical CDR3 proteins give one entry, which carries the most common genes and DNA. TCRdb's processing, not the authors' own work, is the source of the V and J calls. For this sample there are some 220,000 distinct CDR3 sequences; 95% appear just once. Of the sample, 0.095% falls within the top ten clones.

The TCR comes from a human donor with multiple sclerosis. Sequenced: CD4+ T cells from PBMCs. The sequence links TRBV6-1 to TRBJ2-1, with 7 bases in between that match TRBD2. At the DNA level, the sequence is TGTGCCAGCAGTCCACGCCCGTGGGGGGGTGAGGGTGAGCAGTTCTTC. It codes for CASSPRPWGGEGEQFF.